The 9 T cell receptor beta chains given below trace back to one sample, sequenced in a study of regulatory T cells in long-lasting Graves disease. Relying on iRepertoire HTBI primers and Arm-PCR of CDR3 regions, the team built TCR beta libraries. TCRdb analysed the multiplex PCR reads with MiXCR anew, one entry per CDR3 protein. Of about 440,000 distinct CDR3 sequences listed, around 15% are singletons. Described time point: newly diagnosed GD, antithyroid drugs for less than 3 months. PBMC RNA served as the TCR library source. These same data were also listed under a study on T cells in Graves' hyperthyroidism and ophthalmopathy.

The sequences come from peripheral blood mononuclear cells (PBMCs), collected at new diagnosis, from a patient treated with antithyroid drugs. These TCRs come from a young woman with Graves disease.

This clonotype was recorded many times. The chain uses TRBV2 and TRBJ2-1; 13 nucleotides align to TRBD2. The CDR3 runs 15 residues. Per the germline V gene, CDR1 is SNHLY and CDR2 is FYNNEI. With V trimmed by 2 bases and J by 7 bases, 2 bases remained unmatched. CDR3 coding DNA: TGTGCCAGCAGTGAACCGGGACTAGCGGGGAATGAGCAGTTCTTC. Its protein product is CASSEPGLAGNEQFF.

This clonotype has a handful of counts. The CDR3 DNA sequence: TGTGCCAGCAGCTTAATGGGAGAATACACCGGGGAGCTGTTTTTT. Its protein product is CASSLMGEYTGELFF. The V call is TRBV11-1, the J call TRBJ2-2, with D possibly matching TRBD2 (5 bases). Trimming took 2 bases from V and 3 from J, leaving 10 bases between them. The CDR3 is 15 residues long. Per germline, CDR1 SGHAT and CDR2 FQDESV (reference sequence).

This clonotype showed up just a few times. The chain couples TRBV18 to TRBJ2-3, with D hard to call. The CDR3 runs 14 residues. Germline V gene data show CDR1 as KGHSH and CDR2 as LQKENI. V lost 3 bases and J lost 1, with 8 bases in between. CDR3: CASSPLTGTDTQYF. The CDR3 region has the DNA TGTGCCAGCTCACCTCTTACAGGCACAGATACGCAGTATTTT.

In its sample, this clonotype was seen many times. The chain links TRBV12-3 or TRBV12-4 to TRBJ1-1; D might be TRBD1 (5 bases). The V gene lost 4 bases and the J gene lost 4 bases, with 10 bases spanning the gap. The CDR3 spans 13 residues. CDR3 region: CASSSYRGTEAFF. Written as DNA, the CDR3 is TGTGCCAGCAGTTCATATAGGGGCACTGAAGCTTTCTTT.

CDR3 in DNA: TGTGCCAGCAGCCAAATTGACAGGCCGAACACTGAAGCTTTCTTT. Translated: CASSQIDRPNTEAFF. This chain connects TRBV3-1 to TRBJ1-1, with TRBD1 as a possible D gene (6 bases). V was shortened by 2 bases and J by 1 base, with 11 bases between the two germline ends. CDR1 and CDR2 (germline): LGHDT, YNNKEL (reference sequence). This CDR3 has 15 residues.

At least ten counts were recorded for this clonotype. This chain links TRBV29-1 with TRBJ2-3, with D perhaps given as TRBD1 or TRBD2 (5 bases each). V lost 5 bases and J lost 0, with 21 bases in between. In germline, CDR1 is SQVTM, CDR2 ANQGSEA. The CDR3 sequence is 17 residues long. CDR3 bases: TGCAGCGTTACCAGGGAAGGGACGCCATCTAGCACAGATACGCAGTATTTT. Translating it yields CSVTREGTPSSTDTQYF.

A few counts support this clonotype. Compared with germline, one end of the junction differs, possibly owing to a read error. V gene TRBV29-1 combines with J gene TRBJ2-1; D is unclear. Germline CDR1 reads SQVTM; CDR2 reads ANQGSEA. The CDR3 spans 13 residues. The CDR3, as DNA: TGCAGCGTTGAAGGAGAAACGTACAATGAGCAGCTCTTC. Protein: CSVEGETYNEQLF.

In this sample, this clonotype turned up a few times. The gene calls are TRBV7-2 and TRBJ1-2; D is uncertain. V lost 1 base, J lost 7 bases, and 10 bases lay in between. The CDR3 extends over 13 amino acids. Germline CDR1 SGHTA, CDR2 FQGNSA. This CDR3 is CASSLDSVGGYTF. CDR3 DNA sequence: TGTGCCAGCAGCTTAGACTCAGTAGGTGGCTACACCTTC.

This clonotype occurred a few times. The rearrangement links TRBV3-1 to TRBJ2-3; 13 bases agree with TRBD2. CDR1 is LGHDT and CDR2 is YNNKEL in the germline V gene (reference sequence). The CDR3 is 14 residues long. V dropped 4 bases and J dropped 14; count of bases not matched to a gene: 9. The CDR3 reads CASSPGLAGRPVYF. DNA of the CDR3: TGTGCCAGCAGCCCGGGACTAGCGGGAAGGCCAGTGTATTTT.